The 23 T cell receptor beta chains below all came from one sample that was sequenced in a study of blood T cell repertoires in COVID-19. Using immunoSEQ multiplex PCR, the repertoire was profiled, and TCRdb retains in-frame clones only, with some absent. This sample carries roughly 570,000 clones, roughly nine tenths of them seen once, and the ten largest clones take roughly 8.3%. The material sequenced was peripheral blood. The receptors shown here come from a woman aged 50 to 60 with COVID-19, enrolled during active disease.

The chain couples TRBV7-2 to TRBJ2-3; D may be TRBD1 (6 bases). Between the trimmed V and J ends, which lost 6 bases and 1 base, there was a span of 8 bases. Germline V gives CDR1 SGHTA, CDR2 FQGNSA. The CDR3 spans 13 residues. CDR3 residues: CASRNRGTDTQYF. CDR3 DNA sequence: TGTGCCAGCAGGAACAGGGGCACAGATACGCAGTATTTT.

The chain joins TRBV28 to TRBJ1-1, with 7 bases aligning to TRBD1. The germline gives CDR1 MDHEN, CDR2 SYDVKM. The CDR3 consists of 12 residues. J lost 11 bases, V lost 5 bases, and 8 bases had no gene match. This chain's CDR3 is CASSTGALRAFF. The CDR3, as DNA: TGTGCCAGCAGTACAGGGGCCCTGAGGGCTTTCTTT.

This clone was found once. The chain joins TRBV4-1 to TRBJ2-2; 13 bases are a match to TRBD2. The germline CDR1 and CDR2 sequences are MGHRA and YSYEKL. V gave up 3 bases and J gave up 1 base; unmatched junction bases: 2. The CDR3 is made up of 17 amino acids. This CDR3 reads CASSHRLAGGNTGELFF. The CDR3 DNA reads TGCGCCAGCAGCCACCGACTAGCGGGGGGGAACACCGGGGAGCTGTTTTTT.

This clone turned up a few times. CDR3 residues: CASREEVYTEAFF. The CDR3, as DNA: TGTGCCAGCAGGGAGGAGGTTTACACTGAAGCTTTCTTT. This rearrangement joins TRBV2 to TRBJ1-1; D is ambiguous. The germline V gene encodes CDR1 SNHLY and CDR2 FYNNEI. V dropped 6 bases and J dropped 3 bases, with 11 bases sitting between them. CDR3 length: 13 residues.

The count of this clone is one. The CDR3 DNA reads as TGTGCCAGCAGCCAAGATGGGGGGACGCATTCACCCCTCCACTTT. It yields the protein CASSQDGGTHSPLHF. The chain links TRBV3-1 (or the pseudogene TRBV3-2) to TRBJ1-6; D might be TRBD1 (5 bases). CDR1 is LGHDT and CDR2 is YNNKEL in the germline V gene (reference sequence). This CDR3 region has 15 residues. Trimming cost V 0 bases and J 8 bases, with 11 bases left between them.

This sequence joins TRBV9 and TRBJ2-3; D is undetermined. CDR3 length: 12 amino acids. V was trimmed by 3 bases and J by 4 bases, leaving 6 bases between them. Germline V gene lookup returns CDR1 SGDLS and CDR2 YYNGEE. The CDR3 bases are TGTGCCAGCAGCGGATTAGCAGATACGCAGTATTTT. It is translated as CASSGLADTQYF. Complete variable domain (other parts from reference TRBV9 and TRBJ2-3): DSGVTQTPKHLITATGQRVTLRCSPRSGDLSVYWYQQSLDQGLQFLIQYYNGEERAKGNILERFSAQQFPDLHSELNLSSLELGDSALYFCASSGLADTQYFGPGTRLTVL.

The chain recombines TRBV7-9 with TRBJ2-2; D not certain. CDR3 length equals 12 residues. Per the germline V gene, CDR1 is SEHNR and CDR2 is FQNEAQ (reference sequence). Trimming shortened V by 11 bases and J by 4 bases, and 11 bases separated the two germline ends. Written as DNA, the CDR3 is TGTGCCGGCCATCACAGCACCGGGGAGCTGTTTTTT. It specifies CAGHHSTGELFF.

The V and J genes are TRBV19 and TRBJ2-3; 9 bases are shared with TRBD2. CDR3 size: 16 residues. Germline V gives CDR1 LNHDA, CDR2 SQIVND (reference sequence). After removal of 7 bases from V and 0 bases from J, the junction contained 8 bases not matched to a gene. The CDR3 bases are TGTGCCAGTACCCCGTCGGCGGGGGGGAGCACAGATACGCAGTATTTT. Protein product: CASTPSAGGSTDTQYF.

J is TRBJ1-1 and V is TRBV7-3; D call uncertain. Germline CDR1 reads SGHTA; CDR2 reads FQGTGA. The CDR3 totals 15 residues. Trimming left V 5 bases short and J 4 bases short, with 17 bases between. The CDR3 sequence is CASSPARATPTEAFF. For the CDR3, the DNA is TGTGCCAGCAGCCCCGCGAGGGCGACCCCCACTGAAGCTTTCTTT.

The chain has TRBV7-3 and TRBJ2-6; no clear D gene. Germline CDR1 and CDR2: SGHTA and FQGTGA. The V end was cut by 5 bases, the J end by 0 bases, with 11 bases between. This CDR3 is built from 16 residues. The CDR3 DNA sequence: TGTGCCAGCAGCCCCAGTGAGGCCTCTGGGGCCAACGTCCTGACTTTC. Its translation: CASSPSEASGANVLTF.

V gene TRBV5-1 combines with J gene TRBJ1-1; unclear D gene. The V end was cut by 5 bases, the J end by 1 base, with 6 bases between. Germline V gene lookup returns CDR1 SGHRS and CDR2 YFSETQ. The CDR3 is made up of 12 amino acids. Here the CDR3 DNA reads TGCGCCAGCAGATGGGCGAACACTGAAGCTTTCTTT. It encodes CASRWANTEAFF.

The CDR3 DNA follows: TGTGCCAGCAGCCCGATGGACAGCCTTGAAGCTTTCTTT. Residues: CASSPMDSLEAFF. The rearrangement links TRBV11-2 to TRBJ1-1; D perhaps matches TRBD1 (6 bases). The length of the CDR3 is 13 residues. V lost 5 bases and J 7 bases, leaving 14 bases between the germline ends. Germline V gene data show CDR1 as SGHAT and CDR2 as FQNNGV.

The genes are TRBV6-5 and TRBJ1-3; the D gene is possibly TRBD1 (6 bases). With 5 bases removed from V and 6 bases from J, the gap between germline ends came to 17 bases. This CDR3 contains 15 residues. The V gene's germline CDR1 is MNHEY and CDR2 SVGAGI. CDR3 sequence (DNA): TGTGCCAGCAGTACAGGGCTTACCCCGGCAAACACCATATATTTT. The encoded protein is CASSTGLTPANTIYF.

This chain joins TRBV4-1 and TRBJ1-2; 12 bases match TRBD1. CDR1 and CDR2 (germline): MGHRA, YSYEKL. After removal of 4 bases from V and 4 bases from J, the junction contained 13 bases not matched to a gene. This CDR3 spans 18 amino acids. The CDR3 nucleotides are TGCGCCAGCAGCCTTACGGTTAGGGGACAGGGGGCTTTCTATGGCTACACCTTC. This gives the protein CASSLTVRGQGAFYGYTF.

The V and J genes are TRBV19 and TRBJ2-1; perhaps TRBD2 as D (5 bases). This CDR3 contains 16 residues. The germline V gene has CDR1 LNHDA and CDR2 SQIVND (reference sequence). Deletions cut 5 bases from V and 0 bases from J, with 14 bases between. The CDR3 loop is CASSPPTGSSYNEQFF. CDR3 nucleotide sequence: TGTGCCAGTAGTCCACCAACTGGGAGCTCCTACAATGAGCAGTTCTTC.

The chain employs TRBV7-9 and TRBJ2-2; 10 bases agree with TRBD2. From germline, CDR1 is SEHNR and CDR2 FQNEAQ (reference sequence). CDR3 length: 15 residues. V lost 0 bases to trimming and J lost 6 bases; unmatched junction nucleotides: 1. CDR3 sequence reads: CASSLAGTSAGELFF. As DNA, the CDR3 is TGTGCCAGCAGCTTAGCCGGGACTAGCGCCGGGGAGCTGTTTTTT.

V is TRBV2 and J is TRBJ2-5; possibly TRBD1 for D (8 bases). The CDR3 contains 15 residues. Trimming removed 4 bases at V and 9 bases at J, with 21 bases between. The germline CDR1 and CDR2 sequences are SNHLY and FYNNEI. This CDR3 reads CASSGSGGGGMAQYF. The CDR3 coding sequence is TGTGCCAGCAGTGGATCAGGGGGCGGGGGTATGGCCCAGTACTTC.

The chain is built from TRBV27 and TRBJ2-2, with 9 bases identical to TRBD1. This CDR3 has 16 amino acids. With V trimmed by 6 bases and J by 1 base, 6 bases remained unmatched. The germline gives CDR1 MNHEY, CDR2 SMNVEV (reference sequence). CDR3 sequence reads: CASSRRGQGNTGELFF. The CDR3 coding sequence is TGTGCCAGCAGCCGGAGGGGACAGGGGAACACCGGGGAGCTGTTTTTT.

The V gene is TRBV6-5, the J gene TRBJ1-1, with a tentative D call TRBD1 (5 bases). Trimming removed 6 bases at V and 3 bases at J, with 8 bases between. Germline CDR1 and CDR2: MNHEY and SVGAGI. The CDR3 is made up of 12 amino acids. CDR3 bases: TGTGCCAGCAGAGGACAAGACACTGAAGCTTTCTTT. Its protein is CASRGQDTEAFF.

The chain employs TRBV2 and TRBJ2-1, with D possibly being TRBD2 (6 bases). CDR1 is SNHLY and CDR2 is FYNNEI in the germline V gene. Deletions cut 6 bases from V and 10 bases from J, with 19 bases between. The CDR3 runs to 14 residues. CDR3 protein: CASSDRDSRREQFF. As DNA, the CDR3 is TGTGCCAGCAGCGACCGGGACTCCCGGCGGGAGCAGTTCTTC.

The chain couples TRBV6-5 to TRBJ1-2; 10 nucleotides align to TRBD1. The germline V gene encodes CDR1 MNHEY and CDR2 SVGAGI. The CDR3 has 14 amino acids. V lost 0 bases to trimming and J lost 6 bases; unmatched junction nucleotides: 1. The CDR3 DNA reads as TGTGCCAGCAGTTACTCGACAGGGGGCAATGGCTACACCTTC. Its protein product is CASSYSTGGNGYTF.

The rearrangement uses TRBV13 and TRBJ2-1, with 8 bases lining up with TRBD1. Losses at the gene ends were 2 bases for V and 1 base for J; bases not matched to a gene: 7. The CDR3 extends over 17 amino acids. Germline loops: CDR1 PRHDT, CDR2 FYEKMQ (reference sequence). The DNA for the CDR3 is TGTGCCAGCAGCTTAACCTCAGGGGGCCCTTCCTACAATGAGCAGTTCTTC. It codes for CASSLTSGGPSYNEQFF.

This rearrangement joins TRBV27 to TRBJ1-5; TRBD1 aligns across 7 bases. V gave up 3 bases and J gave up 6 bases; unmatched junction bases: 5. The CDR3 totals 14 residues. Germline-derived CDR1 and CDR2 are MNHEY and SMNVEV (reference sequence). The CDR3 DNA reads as TGTGCCAGCAGTTTTACAGGGGCGGGTCAGCCCCAGCATTTT. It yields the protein CASSFTGAGQPQHF.